Listed below are T cell receptor beta chains from one sample, sequenced in a study of blood T cell repertoires in COVID-19. Clones were read by immunoSEQ multiplex PCR, and TCRdb kept only the in-frame ones, dropping some. The sample carries some 370,000 clones, roughly 80% recorded once. The sequencing sample was made of PBMCs or T cells enriched from blood (not recorded which). The source is a woman in her 50s who had recovered from COVID-19. CDR3s include the opening cysteine and the closing phenylalanine or tryptophan. The D gene is left open where the match is weak. Only some rows state a clone size, as once, few, many or a class for expanded clones.

D gene: NA; J gene: TRBJ2-3; clone size: NA; V gene: TRBV5-8; CDR3 protein: CASSLGRREGSDTQYF; CDR3 DNA: TGTGCCAGCAGCTTGGGTCGGCGGGAAGGGTCAGATACGCAGTATTTT
D gene: NA; J gene: TRBJ1-1; clone size: NA; V gene: TRBV5-6; CDR3 protein: CATSDGNSAEAFF; CDR3 DNA: TGTGCCACCTCGGACGGGAATTCGGCTGAAGCTTTCTTT
D gene: NA; J gene: TRBJ2-7; clone size: few; V gene: TRBV7-2; CDR3 protein: CASSRPQGRASYEQYF; CDR3 DNA: TGTGCCAGCAGCAGACCGCAGGGGCGGGCCTCTTACGAGCAGTACTTC
D gene: NA; J gene: TRBJ1-6; clone size: NA; V gene: TRBV5-1; CDR3 protein: CASSLGDRSSPLHF; CDR3 DNA: TGCGCCAGCAGCTTAGGGGATAGGTCCTCACCCCTCCACTTT
D gene: TRBD2; J gene: TRBJ2-7; clone size: few; V gene: TRBV2; CDR3 protein: CASSEGLAGVYEQYF; CDR3 DNA: TGTGCCAGCAGTGAGGGACTAGCGGGAGTTTACGAGCAGTACTTC
D gene: NA; J gene: TRBJ1-2; clone size: NA; V gene: TRBV2; CDR3 protein: CASRRGGRYGYTF; CDR3 DNA: TGTGCCAGTCGACGGGGGGGTCGTTATGGCTACACCTTC
D gene: TRBD2; J gene: TRBJ2-7; clone size: once; V gene: TRBV5-4; CDR3 protein: CASSPTGGRVFYEQYF; CDR3 DNA: TGTGCCAGCAGCCCGACCGGGGGGAGGGTTTTCTACGAGCAGTACTTC
D gene: TRBD1; J gene: TRBJ2-7; clone size: once; V gene: TRBV5-6; CDR3 protein: CASSLDYIPGQETYEQYF; CDR3 DNA: TGTGCCAGCAGCTTGGACTATATACCGGGACAGGAAACTTACGAGCAGTACTTC
D gene: NA; J gene: TRBJ1-1; clone size: NA; V gene: TRBV18; CDR3 protein: CASSPPEGTNTEAFF; CDR3 DNA: TGTGCCAGCTCACCCCCGGAGGGGACGAACACTGAAGCTTTCTTT
D gene: NA; J gene: TRBJ1-6; clone size: NA; V gene: TRBV7-8; CDR3 protein: CASSGSGSPLHF; CDR3 DNA: TGTGCCAGCAGCGGCAGTGGTTCACCCCTCCACTTT
D gene: NA; J gene: TRBJ1-2; clone size: NA; V gene: TRBV27; CDR3 protein: CASSSAGLGYTF; CDR3 DNA: TGTGCCAGCAGTTCGGCCGGACTGGGCTACACCTTC
D gene: NA; J gene: TRBJ1-1; clone size: once; V gene: TRBV18; CDR3 protein: CASSPYEGFPAFF; CDR3 DNA: TGTGCCAGCTCACCATACGAGGGATTTCCAGCTTTCTTT
D gene: NA; J gene: TRBJ2-7; clone size: NA; V gene: TRBV6-5; CDR3 protein: CASRKTVPYEQYF; CDR3 DNA: TGTGCCAGCAGAAAGACAGTTCCCTACGAGCAGTACTTC
D gene: NA; J gene: TRBJ1-1; clone size: NA; V gene: TRBV27; CDR3 protein: CASQGGVRTEAFF; CDR3 DNA: TGTGCCAGCCAAGGGGGGGTACGCACTGAAGCTTTCTTT
D gene: TRBD2; J gene: TRBJ2-2; clone size: NA; V gene: TRBV24-1; CDR3 protein: CATSEGGLAGNTGELFF; CDR3 DNA: TGTGCCACCAGTGAGGGGGGGCTAGCGGGGAACACCGGGGAGCTGTTTTTT
D gene: TRBD1; J gene: TRBJ1-2; clone size: NA; V gene: TRBV6-2/TRBV6-3; CDR3 protein: CASSVPGQGLIHGYTF; CDR3 DNA: TGTGCCAGCAGTGTACCGGGACAGGGCCTTATACACGGCTACACCTTC
D gene: NA; J gene: TRBJ1-5; clone size: few; V gene: TRBV7-2; CDR3 protein: CASSLAVSTGTNQPQHF; CDR3 DNA: TGTGCCAGCAGCTTAGCGGTTTCGACAGGTACAAATCAGCCCCAGCATTTT
D gene: TRBD2; J gene: TRBJ2-1; clone size: NA; V gene: TRBV7-3; CDR3 protein: CASSPYPPTSGNEQFF; CDR3 DNA: TGTGCCAGCAGCCCTTATCCCCCAACTAGCGGCAATGAGCAGTTCTTC
D gene: TRBD1; J gene: TRBJ1-1; clone size: NA; V gene: TRBV7-9; CDR3 protein: CASTGGNTEAFF; CDR3 DNA: TGTGCCAGCACAGGGGGAAACACTGAAGCTTTCTTT
D gene: NA; J gene: TRBJ1-2; clone size: NA; V gene: TRBV27; CDR3 protein: CASNGGGYGYTF; CDR3 DNA: TGTGCCAGCAATGGGGGAGGCTATGGCTACACCTTC
D gene: NA; J gene: TRBJ1-1; clone size: NA; V gene: TRBV18; CDR3 protein: CASSPSPRAGGMNTEAFF; CDR3 DNA: TGTGCCAGCTCACCATCGCCTAGGGCTGGAGGTATGAACACTGAAGCTTTCTTT
D gene: NA; J gene: TRBJ1-1; clone size: NA; V gene: TRBV6-5; CDR3 protein: CASSQQWGGTEAFF; CDR3 DNA: TGTGCCAGCAGTCAACAGTGGGGGGGAACTGAAGCTTTCTTT
D gene: NA; J gene: TRBJ1-6; clone size: NA; V gene: TRBV7-8; CDR3 protein: CASSLEEKAYNSPLHF; CDR3 DNA: TGTGCCAGCAGCTTAGAGGAGAAGGCCTATAATTCACCCCTCCACTTT
D gene: NA; J gene: TRBJ1-2; clone size: NA; V gene: TRBV16; CDR3 protein: CASGGQGNYGYTF; CDR3 DNA: TGTGCCAGCGGCGGACAAGGGAACTATGGCTACACCTTC
D gene: NA; J gene: TRBJ1-2; clone size: NA; V gene: TRBV30; CDR3 protein: CAWSVNGYGYTF; CDR3 DNA: TGTGCCTGGAGTGTAAACGGGTATGGCTACACCTTC
D gene: NA; J gene: TRBJ1-5; clone size: NA; V gene: TRBV9; CDR3 protein: CASSRDEGSNQPQHF; CDR3 DNA: TGTGCCAGCAGCCGAGACGAGGGTAGCAATCAGCCCCAGCATTTT
D gene: NA; J gene: TRBJ1-4; clone size: NA; V gene: TRBV7-2; CDR3 protein: CASSFQRATNEKLFF; CDR3 DNA: TGTGCCAGCAGCTTTCAGCGTGCAACTAATGAAAAACTGTTTTTT
D gene: NA; J gene: TRBJ1-3; clone size: NA; V gene: TRBV16; CDR3 protein: CASSQSSGSGNTIYF; CDR3 DNA: TGTGCCAGCAGCCAATCCTCGGGCTCTGGAAACACCATATATTTT
D gene: NA; J gene: TRBJ1-2; clone size: NA; V gene: TRBV25-1; CDR3 protein: CASSESNGYTF; CDR3 DNA: TGTGCCAGCAGTGAATCCAATGGCTACACCTTC
D gene: NA; J gene: TRBJ2-2; clone size: once; V gene: TRBV5-4; CDR3 protein: CASSLEVRDTGELFF; CDR3 DNA: TGTGCCAGCAGCTTGGAAGTCAGGGACACCGGGGAGCTGTTTTTT
D gene: NA; J gene: TRBJ1-2; clone size: once; V gene: TRBV25-1; CDR3 protein: CATSRRIGSLTGYTF; CDR3 DNA: TGTGCCACCTCCAGGAGGATAGGGTCCCTGACTGGCTACACCTTC
D gene: TRBD1; J gene: TRBJ2-1; clone size: NA; V gene: TRBV7-3; CDR3 protein: CASSLVGTGGFNEQFF; CDR3 DNA: TGTGCCAGCAGCTTAGTGGGGACAGGGGGATTCAATGAGCAGTTCTTC
D gene: NA; J gene: TRBJ1-4; clone size: once; V gene: TRBV7-9; CDR3 protein: CASRGFGKLFF; CDR3 DNA: TGTGCCAGTCGCGGTTTCGGTAAACTGTTTTTT
D gene: NA; J gene: TRBJ2-3; clone size: NA; V gene: TRBV7-9; CDR3 protein: CASSSSGTSTDTQYF; CDR3 DNA: TGTGCCAGCAGCTCCTCCGGGACATCTACAGATACGCAGTATTTT
D gene: NA; J gene: TRBJ1-1; clone size: NA; V gene: TRBV30; CDR3 protein: CASSGRGAFF; CDR3 DNA: TGTGCCTCCTCAGGCAGGGGAGCTTTCTTT
D gene: NA; J gene: TRBJ1-1; clone size: NA; V gene: TRBV6-5; CDR3 protein: CASREGNMNTEAFF; CDR3 DNA: TGTGCCAGCAGGGAGGGTAACATGAACACTGAAGCTTTCTTT
D gene: NA; J gene: TRBJ2-3; clone size: NA; V gene: TRBV4-2; CDR3 protein: CASSQDPDYGDTQYF; CDR3 DNA: TGTGCCAGCAGCCAAGATCCGGACTACGGAGATACGCAGTATTTT
D gene: NA; J gene: TRBJ1-4; clone size: NA; V gene: TRBV19; CDR3 protein: CASKGWSRDTNEKLFF; CDR3 DNA: TGTGCCAGTAAGGGATGGTCCAGGGATACTAATGAAAAACTGTTTTTT
D gene: NA; J gene: TRBJ2-2; clone size: NA; V gene: TRBV11-3; CDR3 protein: CASSLDQRVEGPGELFF; CDR3 DNA: TGTGCCAGCAGCTTAGATCAGAGAGTCGAGGGCCCCGGGGAGCTGTTTTTT
D gene: NA; J gene: TRBJ1-1; clone size: NA; V gene: TRBV6-1; CDR3 protein: CASSELRNTEAFF; CDR3 DNA: TGTGCCAGCAGTGAACTCAGGAACACTGAAGCTTTCTTT
D gene: NA; J gene: TRBJ2-5; clone size: NA; V gene: TRBV27; CDR3 protein: CASSRFGGTETQYF; CDR3 DNA: TGTGCCAGCAGTCGTTTCGGCGGGACGGAGACCCAGTACTTC
D gene: TRBD2; J gene: TRBJ2-1; clone size: NA; V gene: TRBV27; CDR3 protein: CASSPTSGVSYNEQFF; CDR3 DNA: TGTGCCAGCAGCCCTACTAGCGGGGTCTCCTACAATGAGCAGTTCTTC
D gene: TRBD1; J gene: TRBJ2-1; clone size: NA; V gene: TRBV9; CDR3 protein: CASSVRDRTEQFF; CDR3 DNA: TGTGCCAGCAGCGTAAGGGACAGGACTGAGCAGTTCTTC
D gene: NA; J gene: TRBJ1-5; clone size: once; V gene: TRBV12-3/TRBV12-4; CDR3 protein: CASTRGVGQPQHF; CDR3 DNA: TGTGCCAGCACGCGGGGGGTAGGTCAGCCCCAGCATTTT
D gene: TRBD1; J gene: TRBJ2-7; clone size: NA; V gene: TRBV18; CDR3 protein: CASSPPDRVHEQYF; CDR3 DNA: TGTGCCAGCTCACCACCGGACAGGGTCCACGAGCAGTACTTC